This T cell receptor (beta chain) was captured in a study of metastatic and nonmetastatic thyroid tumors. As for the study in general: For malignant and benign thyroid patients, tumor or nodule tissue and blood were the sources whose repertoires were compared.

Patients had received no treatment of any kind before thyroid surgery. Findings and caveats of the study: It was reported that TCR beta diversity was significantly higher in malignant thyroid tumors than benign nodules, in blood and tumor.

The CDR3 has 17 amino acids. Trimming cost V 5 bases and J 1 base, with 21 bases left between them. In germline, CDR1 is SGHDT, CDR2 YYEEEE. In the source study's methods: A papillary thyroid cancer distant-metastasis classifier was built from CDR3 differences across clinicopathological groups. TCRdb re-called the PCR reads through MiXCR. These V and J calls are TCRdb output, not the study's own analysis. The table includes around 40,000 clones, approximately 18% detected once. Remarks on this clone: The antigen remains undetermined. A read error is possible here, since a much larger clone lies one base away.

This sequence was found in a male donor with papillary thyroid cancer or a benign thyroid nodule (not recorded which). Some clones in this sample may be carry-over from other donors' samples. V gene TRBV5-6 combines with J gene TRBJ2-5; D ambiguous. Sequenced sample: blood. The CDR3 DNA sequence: TGTGCCAGCAGTCCCGGTCGTGTGAGGCCCCTCCAAGAGACCCAGTACTTC. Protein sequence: CASSPGRVRPLQETQYF.